These T cell receptor beta chains were read from a single sample in a study of blood T cell repertoires in COVID-19. Libraries were prepared by immunoSEQ multiplex PCR; TCRdb keeps only in-frame clonotypes and omits some of them. The sample has about 280,000 clones, 75% to 85% seen once. Specimen: peripheral blood. The receptors stem from a man aged 45-65 years with active or convalescent COVID-19. Each CDR3 is given with its conserved first and last residue. D genes are given only for firm matches. Clone size is not always given. Where it is, it says once, few, many or a class for expanded clones.

v_call,j_call,d_call,clone_size,cdr3_aa,cdr3_nt
TRBV3-1/TRBV3-2,TRBJ2-5,-,-,CASSQESLTGQETQYF,TGTGCCAGCAGCCAAGAGTCGCTCACAGGGCAAGAGACCCAGTACTTC
TRBV30,TRBJ1-3,-,-,CAWSVGSGSGNTIYF,TGTGCCTGGAGTGTAGGGTCAGGGTCTGGAAACACCATATATTTT
TRBV14,TRBJ1-1,-,-,CASSQNRLAFF,TGTGCCAGCAGCCAGAACAGGCTAGCTTTCTTT
TRBV7-2,TRBJ1-5,-,-,CATIQGSGNQPQHF,TGTGCCACGATACAGGGATCCGGCAATCAGCCCCAGCATTTT
TRBV2,TRBJ1-1,-,-,CASSRTANTEAFF,TGTGCCAGCAGCCGGACAGCGAACACTGAAGCTTTCTTT
TRBV19,TRBJ2-1,-,-,CASSETGLASNEQFF,TGTGCCAGCAGCGAGACGGGTCTAGCATCCAATGAGCAGTTCTTC
TRBV30,TRBJ2-1,-,-,CAWGGGRGDNEQFF,TGTGCCTGGGGGGGAGGACGGGGCGACAATGAGCAGTTCTTC
TRBV6-6,TRBJ2-5,-,-,CASFGGVQETQYF,TGTGCCAGCTTCGGGGGAGTACAAGAGACCCAGTACTTC
TRBV2,TRBJ2-3,-,-,CASSEALYTQYF,TGTGCCAGCAGTGAAGCCCTGTATACGCAGTATTTT
TRBV19,TRBJ1-3,-,-,CASSMESGNTIYF,TGTGCCAGTAGTATGGAGTCTGGAAACACCATATATTTT
TRBV5-4,TRBJ2-4,-,-,CASSRGSNIQYF,TGTGCCAGCAGCCGCGGGTCAAACATTCAGTACTTC
TRBV30,TRBJ2-7,-,-,CAWSVKGMRDEQYF,TGTGCCTGGAGTGTTAAGGGAATGAGGGACGAGCAGTACTTC
TRBV19,TRBJ2-7,-,once,CARRRGRPSYEQYF,TGTGCCAGGAGGAGGGGGCGGCCGTCCTACGAGCAGTACTTC
TRBV6-1,TRBJ2-1,TRBD2,-,CASSEAWGGRIWFF,TGTGCCAGCAGTGAAGCCTGGGGCGGGAGAATTTGGTTCTTC
TRBV21-1,TRBJ1-1,-,-,CASSCGVTEAFF,TGTGCCAGCTCTTGCGGAGTCACTGAAGCTTTCTTT
TRBV3-1/TRBV3-2,TRBJ2-1,TRBD2,-,CASSQSPAGGYNEQFF,TGTGCCAGCAGCCAAAGCCCAGCGGGAGGCTACAATGAGCAGTTCTTC
TRBV6-1,TRBJ2-3,-,-,CASSEARLRDTQYF,TGTGCCAGCAGTGAAGCGCGATTGCGAGATACGCAGTATTTT
TRBV28,TRBJ1-3,-,-,CASRPPGQSPTIYF,TGTGCCAGCAGACCTCCGGGACAAAGCCCCACCATATATTTT
TRBV4-2,TRBJ1-1,-,-,CASSQGPGVDTEAFF,TGTGCCAGCAGCCAAGGTCCAGGGGTGGACACTGAAGCTTTCTTT
TRBV6-5,TRBJ1-2,-,-,CASTAAWGSYGYTF,TGTGCCAGCACCGCCGCGTGGGGCAGCTATGGCTACACCTTC
TRBV9,TRBJ2-1,TRBD2,-,CASSRGLAGVHGWNEQFF,TGTGCCAGCAGCCGCGGACTAGCGGGAGTTCACGGTTGGAATGAGCAGTTCTTC
TRBV28,TRBJ2-2,TRBD2,-,CASSSNSGSRTGELFF,TGTGCCAGCAGTTCCAACAGCGGGAGTCGGACCGGGGAGCTGTTTTTT
TRBV5-4,TRBJ2-1,-,-,CASSFEWDSVNEQFF,TGTGCCAGCAGCTTTGAATGGGACTCTGTCAATGAGCAGTTCTTC
TRBV28,TRBJ1-1,TRBD1,-,CASSSPGTGLPTEAFF,TGTGCCAGCAGTTCCCCCGGGACAGGGCTCCCCACTGAAGCTTTCTTT
TRBV19,TRBJ1-2,TRBD1,-,CATSEQGAGGYTF,TGTGCCACCTCAGAACAGGGGGCGGGAGGCTACACCTTC
TRBV14,TRBJ2-1,-,-,CASSPGLYNEQFF,TGTGCCAGCAGCCCGGGACTGTACAATGAGCAGTTCTTC